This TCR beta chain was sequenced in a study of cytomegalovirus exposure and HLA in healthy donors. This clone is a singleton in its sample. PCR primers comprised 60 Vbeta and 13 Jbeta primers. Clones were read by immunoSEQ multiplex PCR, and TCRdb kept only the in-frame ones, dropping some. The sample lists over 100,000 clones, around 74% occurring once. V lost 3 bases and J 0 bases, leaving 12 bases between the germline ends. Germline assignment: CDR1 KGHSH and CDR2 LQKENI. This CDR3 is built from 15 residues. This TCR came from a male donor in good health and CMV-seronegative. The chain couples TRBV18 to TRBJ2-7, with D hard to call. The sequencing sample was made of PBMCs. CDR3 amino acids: CASSPQAEASYEQYF. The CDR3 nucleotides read TGTGCCAGCTCACCCCAGGCCGAAGCCTCCTACGAGCAGTACTTC.